This entry lists 18 T cell receptor beta chains sequenced from one sample in a study of blood T cell repertoires in COVID-19. Assay used: immunoSEQ multiplex PCR; TCRdb lists only in-frame clones, some missing. The sample has some 200,000 clones; about four fifths are singletons. Material for sequencing was PBMCs or T cells enriched from blood (not recorded which). The receptors were sampled from a woman between 40 and 50 years old with acute COVID-19.

The rearrangement joins TRBV5-6 to TRBJ1-2; 7 bases align to TRBD1. CDR1 SGHDT and CDR2 YYEEEE come from the germline V gene. CDR3 length: 13 residues. Trimming removed 2 bases from V and 4 bases from J; junction bases left unmatched: 2. This CDR3 reads CASSFQGGYGYTF. The CDR3 nucleotides are TGTGCCAGCAGCTTTCAGGGGGGCTATGGCTACACCTTC.

The CDR3 DNA reads as TGTGCCAGTCGCGGGACTAGTCTGAGCTCCTACAATGAGCAGTTCTTC. Translated, it gives CASRGTSLSSYNEQFF. The V and J genes are TRBV19 and TRBJ2-1; 8 positions agree with TRBD2. The germline CDR1 and CDR2 sequences are LNHDA and SQIVND (reference sequence). The CDR3 runs 16 residues. V lost 8 bases and J lost 0; bases outside the gene matches: 9.

This clone was recorded a few times. The chain couples TRBV14 to TRBJ1-3; a weak D match, TRBD1 (6 bases). With 2 bases removed from V and 0 bases from J, the gap between germline ends came to 11 bases. Germline V CDR1 and CDR2: SGHDN, FVKESK. This CDR3 has 16 amino acids. This CDR3 reads CASSQPGHPSGNTIYF. CDR3 in DNA: TGTGCCAGCAGCCAACCGGGACACCCCTCTGGAAACACCATATATTTT.

The rearrangement joins TRBV28 to TRBJ2-7; a weak D match, TRBD1 (7 bases). V gave up 6 bases and J gave up 7 bases, with 16 bases separating them. Germline CDR1 and CDR2: MDHEN and SYDVKM. The CDR3 runs to 13 residues. CDR3 residues: CASRTTGAGEQYF. CDR3 DNA sequence: TGTGCCAGCAGGACAACAGGGGCGGGGGAGCAGTACTTC.

The CDR3 DNA sequence: TGTGCCAGCAGCCACGGGGGGTGGACTGAAGCTTTCTTT. Protein: CASSHGGWTEAFF. The gene calls are TRBV7-3 and TRBJ1-1; the D gene is possibly TRBD1 (5 bases). In germline, CDR1 is SGHTA, CDR2 FQGTGA. V dropped 5 bases and J dropped 5 bases, with 12 bases sitting between them. CDR3 length: 13 amino acids.

This clone appeared many times. J is TRBJ2-2 and V is TRBV6-5; D might be TRBD1 (6 bases). The CDR3 has 13 residues. Trimming left V 6 bases short and J 6 bases short, with 11 bases between. The germline gives CDR1 MNHEY, CDR2 SVGAGI. The CDR3 reads CASRAGEAGELFF. CDR3 DNA: TGTGCCAGCAGGGCAGGGGAAGCCGGGGAGCTGTTTTTT.

The V and J genes are TRBV27 and TRBJ2-7, with 10 positions matching TRBD2. CDR3 size: 14 residues. Germline loops: CDR1 MNHEY, CDR2 SMNVEV (reference sequence). The junction had 4 bases not matched to a gene; V was cut back by 2 bases and J by 6 bases. The CDR3 DNA sequence: TGTGCCAGCAGTTTAGCAGCGGGAGGGTCCGAGCAGTACTTC. This encodes CASSLAAGGSEQYF.

This rearrangement joins TRBV7-2 to TRBJ2-1; TRBD2 is a possible D gene (6 bases). CDR1 is SGHTA, CDR2 FQGNSA, per germline. CDR3 size: 15 residues. The V end lost 2 bases, the J end lost 0 bases, and 8 bases lay between the germline ends. CDR3 region: CASSLYGSSYNEQFF. Here the CDR3 DNA reads TGTGCCAGCAGCTTATACGGGAGCTCCTACAATGAGCAGTTCTTC.

V and J are TRBV10-3 and TRBJ2-7, with 9 bases identical to TRBD1. The length of the CDR3 is 16 residues. Per germline, CDR1 ENHRY and CDR2 SYGVKD. The ends lost 2 bases at V and 4 bases at J; junction bases unmatched: 9. In DNA, the CDR3 is TGTGCCATCAGTGAGCCAGGGGGACAGGGTGCGTACGAGCAGTACTTC. Translating it yields CAISEPGGQGAYEQYF.

This clone appeared a single time. This chain uses TRBV3-1 (or the pseudogene TRBV3-2) with TRBJ2-7; D is unclear. This CDR3 contains 12 residues. Germline V gene lookup returns CDR1 LGHDT and CDR2 YNNKEL (reference sequence). Trimming pared 1 base from V and 4 bases from J, leaving 5 bases between. CDR3 sequence: CASSQVEYEQYF. The CDR3 nucleotides are TGTGCCAGCAGCCAAGTAGAGTACGAGCAGTACTTC.

The chain combines TRBV9 with TRBJ1-2, with TRBD1 matching over 8 bases. The CDR3 covers 16 residues. The J segment lost 3 bases and the V segment lost 3 bases, leaving 10 bases of the junction unmatched. Germline-derived CDR1 and CDR2 are SGDLS and YYNGEE. CDR3: CASSDEGQDLDYGYTF. CDR3 bases: TGTGCCAGCAGCGATGAGGGACAGGACCTCGACTATGGCTACACCTTC.

This chain connects TRBV6-2 or TRBV6-3 to TRBJ2-7, with 10 bases lining up with TRBD1. J was trimmed by 6 bases and V by 6 bases; bases with no gene match: 5. The CDR3 length is 13 residues. The germline CDR1 and CDR2 sequences are MNHEY and SVGEGT. CDR3 sequence: CASSGQGEAEQYF. CDR3 in DNA: TGTGCCAGCAGCGGACAGGGGGAGGCCGAGCAGTACTTC.

This chain links TRBV18 with TRBJ1-2; the match to TRBD1 covers 8 bases. The V gene's germline CDR1 is KGHSH and CDR2 LQKENI. This CDR3 has 13 amino acids. The V and J ends lost 3 bases and 8 bases, in that order; junction bases with no gene match: 5. CDR3 sequence reads: CASSPTGVGGYTF. CDR3 nucleotide sequence: TGTGCCAGCTCACCGACAGGGGTCGGCGGCTACACCTTC.

The chain employs TRBV7-9 and TRBJ1-3; the match to TRBD1 covers 7 bases. This CDR3 spans 15 amino acids. Germline values: CDR1 SEHNR, CDR2 FQNEAQ (reference sequence). Trimming took 1 base from V and 1 from J; bases not matched to a gene: 1. The CDR3 here is CASSLVTGSGNTIYF. DNA of the CDR3: TGTGCCAGCAGCTTAGTGACAGGGTCTGGAAACACCATATATTTT.

DNA of the CDR3: TGTGCCAGCAGCGTAACCTTGGGGGGGGTCACAGATACGCAGTATTTT. This gives the protein CASSVTLGGVTDTQYF. V is TRBV9 and J is TRBJ2-3; 7 bases are a match to TRBD2. V shed 1 base and J 2 bases; nucleotides not matched to a gene: 7. The CDR3 totals 16 residues. Germline V gene sequence: CDR1 SGDLS, CDR2 YYNGEE.

The V gene is TRBV2, the J gene TRBJ2-7; maybe TRBD1 (5 bases). Germline V lookup: CDR1 SNHLY, CDR2 FYNNEI. Trimming took 7 bases from V and 1 from J, leaving 17 bases between them. This CDR3 has 15 residues. CDR3 bases: TGTGCCAGCACTTCAGGTGTTAGGGGATCCTACGAGCAGTACTTC. Its protein is CASTSGVRGSYEQYF.

CDR3 region: CASSRDRAYNEQFF. CDR3 DNA: TGCGCCAGCAGCCGGGACAGAGCCTACAATGAGCAGTTCTTC. The J gene is TRBJ2-1, the V gene TRBV10-2; 7 bases map to TRBD1. The germline V gene encodes CDR1 WSHSY and CDR2 SAAADI. The CDR3 runs to 14 residues. The J segment lost 2 bases and the V segment lost 6 bases, leaving 4 bases of the junction unmatched.

The chain couples TRBV7-8 to TRBJ1-2; D remains ambiguous. From germline, CDR1 is SGHVS and CDR2 FQNEAQ. V was shortened by 4 bases and J by 4 bases, with 10 bases between the two germline ends. This CDR3 is 13 amino acids long. The CDR3 DNA follows: TGTGCCAGCAGCTCGACACCGATCTATGGCTACACCTTC. This encodes CASSSTPIYGYTF.